The subject of this entry is one TCR beta chain. None of the glioblastoma patients had an isocitrate dehydrogenase mutation. These data originate in a study of glioma-infiltrating T cells after dendritic cell vaccination. The V gene lost 5 bases and the J gene lost 10 bases, with 18 bases spanning the gap. Germline V gene data show CDR1 as SGHKS and CDR2 as YYEKEE (reference sequence). The CDR3 has 14 residues. TCRB CDR3 was amplified from 2 ug genomic DNA or less. Repertoires were generated with immunoSEQ multiplex PCR, while TCRdb's copy carries only in-frame clones and drops some. The repertoire includes approximately 100,000 clones, around 80% of them detected once, and almost 6% sits in the top ten.

This clonotype was sampled from a human donor with glioblastoma. The starting material was blood, obtained before dendritic cell vaccination. The chain couples TRBV5-5 to TRBJ1-4; D gene uncertain. The CDR3 sequence: CASSSPKSEAKLFF. CDR3 coding DNA: TGTGCCAGCAGTTCACCAAAGTCCGAGGCAAAACTGTTTTTT.